These 9 T cell receptor beta chains originate from one sample sequenced in a study of sequential checkpoint blockade in melanoma. Here immunoSEQ multiplex PCR was the method, and the copy in TCRdb shows in-frame clones only, minus some. The data show around 18,000 clones, 55% to 70% seen once. Treatment noted: randomized to nivolumab then ipilimumab (arm A) or the reverse (arm B). The sample was CD8+ T cells sorted from blood (inferred from file names), taken from a patient given nivolumab and ipilimumab in sequence. All receptors come from a human donor with melanoma.

Turning to this clone: The germline gene is not matched at one end of the junction; a read error may be the cause. Here the CDR3 reads CASSVELAGSAEQLF. The CDR3 nucleotides are TGTGCCAGCAGCGTAGAACTAGCGGGGTCGGCAGAGCAGCTCTTC. V gene TRBV9 combines with J gene TRBJ2-1; 10 bases match TRBD2. This CDR3 is built from 15 residues. Germline V gene lookup returns CDR1 SGDLS and CDR2 YYNGEE.

CDR3 sequence reads: CASSEKTGSGTGELFF. The CDR3 DNA reads TGCGCCAGCAGCGAGAAGACAGGGAGTGGCACCGGGGAGCTGTTTTTT. V usage is TRBV4-1 and J usage is TRBJ2-2, with TRBD1 matching over 7 bases. V lost 5 bases, J lost 4 bases, and 10 bases stayed unmatched. Germline CDR1 is MGHRA and CDR2 is YSYEKL. The CDR3 extends over 16 amino acids.

The chain joins TRBV5-1 to TRBJ2-1; 9 bases line up with TRBD1. Germline CDR1 is SGHRS and CDR2 is YFSETQ. V lost 2 bases, J lost 8 bases, and 8 bases stayed unmatched. The CDR3 loop spans 15 amino acids. In DNA form, the CDR3 reads TGCGCCAGCAGCTTAGGGACAGGGCGAGCCGATGAGCAGTTCTTC. It specifies CASSLGTGRADEQFF. The full variable domain, its missing parts supplied by reference TRBV5-1 and TRBJ2-1, is KAGVTQTPRYLIKTRGQQVTLSCSPISGHRSVSWYQQTPGQGLQFLFEYFSETQRNKGNFPGRFSGRQFSNSRSEMNVSTLELGDSALYLCASSLGTGRADEQFFGPGTRLTVL.

In its sample, this clone was seen a few times. The chain uses TRBV29-1 and TRBJ2-7; weak D call: TRBD2 (6 bases). Germline V gives CDR1 SQVTM, CDR2 ANQGSEA. CDR3 length equals 13 residues. The V end lost 4 bases, the J end lost 0 bases, and 10 bases lay between the germline ends. The CDR3 DNA reads TGCAGCGTTGTAGGAGGGGCCTCCTACGAGCAGTACTTC. Its protein product is CSVVGGASYEQYF.

J is TRBJ1-1 and V is TRBV19; D ambiguous. V lost 6 bases to trimming and J lost 5 bases, with 16 bases between them. Germline lookup yields CDR1 LNHDA and CDR2 SQIVND (reference sequence). The CDR3 is made up of 14 amino acids. Here the CDR3 reads CASRENPFITEAFF. Here the CDR3 DNA reads TGTGCCAGTAGGGAGAACCCTTTTATAACTGAAGCTTTCTTT. The entire variable domain, with the rest obtained from reference TRBV19 and TRBJ1-1, is as follows: DGGITQSPKYLFRKEGQNVTLSCEQNLNHDAMYWYRQDPGQGLRLIYYSQIVNDFQKGDIAEGYSVSREKKESFPLTVTSAQKNPTAFYLCASRENPFITEAFFGQGTRLTVV.

This clone was counted a single time. CDR3 residues: CASKGMVEGNYGYTF. CDR3 nucleotides: TGTGCCAGCAAGGGTATGGTCGAGGGAAACTATGGCTACACCTTC. The chain employs TRBV27 and TRBJ1-2; no definite D call. CDR1 MNHEY and CDR2 SMNVEV come from the germline V gene (reference sequence). This CDR3 region has 15 residues. V was clipped by 7 bases and J by 2 bases, with 17 bases between them.

The J gene is TRBJ1-5, the V gene TRBV5-1; perhaps TRBD1 as D (5 bases). The CDR3 covers 15 residues. The V end was cut by 0 bases, the J end by 2 bases, with 9 bases between. CDR1 SGHRS and CDR2 YFSETQ come from the germline V gene. CDR3 coding DNA: TGCGCCAGCAGCTTGGGGCAGGGTGGCAATCAGCCCCAGCATTTT. It translates to CASSLGQGGNQPQHF. The full variable domain, with the rest looked up from reference TRBV5-1 and TRBJ1-5, is KAGVTQTPRYLIKTRGQQVTLSCSPISGHRSVSWYQQTPGQGLQFLFEYFSETQRNKGNFPGRFSGRQFSNSRSEMNVSTLELGDSALYLCASSLGQGGNQPQHFGDGTRLSIL.

The chain uses TRBV5-1 and TRBJ2-1; 10 bases agree with TRBD1. Trimming removed 3 bases from V and 4 bases from J; junction bases left unmatched: 4. The CDR3 is 15 residues long. The germline gives CDR1 SGHRS, CDR2 YFSETQ. The CDR3 sequence is CASSWGTGDYNEQFF. The CDR3 DNA follows: TGCGCCAGCAGCTGGGGGACAGGGGATTACAATGAGCAGTTCTTC. The entire variable domain, with the rest obtained from reference TRBV5-1 and TRBJ2-1, is as follows: KAGVTQTPRYLIKTRGQQVTLSCSPISGHRSVSWYQQTPGQGLQFLFEYFSETQRNKGNFPGRFSGRQFSNSRSEMNVSTLELGDSALYLCASSWGTGDYNEQFFGPGTRLTVL.

In nucleotides, the CDR3 is TGCGCCGGACACAGGAGTAGCTCCTACAATGAGCAGTTCTTC. It translates to CAGHRSSSYNEQFF. The chain recombines TRBV10-1 with TRBJ2-1; possible D gene TRBD1, 5 bases. The CDR3 contains 14 residues. V shed 11 bases and J shed 0 bases, with 14 bases lying between them. The germline CDR1 and CDR2 sequences are WNHNN and SYGVQD (reference sequence).